Following are 22 T cell receptor beta chains from one sample sequenced in a study of beta chain features in type 1 diabetes. Study-level findings and limits: A moderate, significant TCRB CDR3 shortening appeared in type 1 diabetes across four CD4+ subsets.

Antigen specificity for these receptors is unknown. Expressed TCRB transcripts got sequenced, as all isolated RNA was reverse transcribed. Libraries were prepared by immunoSEQ multiplex PCR; TCRdb keeps only in-frame clonotypes and omits some of them. The table records about 160,000 clones, roughly 10% of them present only once. Material: central memory CD4+ T cells from blood. All receptors come from a young woman with type 1 diabetes.

There are many counts of this clone. This chain uses TRBV15 with TRBJ2-4; a possible D gene is TRBD2 (6 bases). V gave up 0 bases and J gave up 6 bases, with 12 bases separating them. Germline CDR1 and CDR2: LNHNV and YYDKDF (reference sequence). The CDR3 consists of 15 residues. The chain's CDR3 is CATSRDYTEGNIQYF. For the CDR3, the DNA is TGTGCCACCAGCAGAGATTACACGGAGGGAAACATTCAGTACTTC.

The chain couples TRBV18 to TRBJ1-5, with 9 bases that match TRBD1. The ends lost 3 bases at V and 4 bases at J; junction bases unmatched: 4. Germline V lookup: CDR1 KGHSH, CDR2 LQKENI. The CDR3 has 15 residues. CDR3 amino acids: CASSPGTGRNQPQHF. DNA for the CDR3: TGTGCCAGCTCACCCGGGACAGGGCGTAATCAGCCCCAGCATTTT.

The V and J genes are TRBV7-9 and TRBJ1-4, with 8 bases that match TRBD1. The V gene's germline CDR1 is SEHNR and CDR2 FQNEAQ (reference sequence). The CDR3 is 14 amino acids. After removal of 5 bases from V and 6 bases from J, the junction contained 5 bases not matched to a gene. CDR3 residues: CASSQDRADEKLFF. CDR3 nucleotides: TGTGCCAGCAGCCAGGACAGGGCGGATGAAAAACTGTTTTTT.

This clone was picked up a small number of times. The chain links TRBV20-1 to TRBJ1-1; D not resolved. Germline lookup yields CDR1 DFQATT and CDR2 SNEGSKA (reference sequence). There are 10 residues in the CDR3. V was clipped by 6 bases and J by 3 bases, with 5 bases between them. The CDR3 region has the DNA TGCAGTGCCCAGTACACTGAAGCTTTCTTT. It is translated as CSAQYTEAFF.

This clone was picked up a small number of times. This rearrangement joins TRBV2 to TRBJ1-1; D is unresolved. This CDR3 region has 15 residues. V gave up 0 bases and J gave up 0 bases, with 8 bases separating them. Germline V gives CDR1 SNHLY, CDR2 FYNNEI. CDR3 DNA sequence: TGTGCCAGCAGTGAAGCGGAGAGAATGAACACTGAAGCTTTCTTT. Translated: CASSEAERMNTEAFF.

This chain uses TRBV29-1 with TRBJ1-4; D remains unclear. Germline V gene data show CDR1 as SQVTM and CDR2 as ANQGSEA. The V end was cut by 7 bases, the J end by 4 bases, with 10 bases between. CDR3 length equals 12 residues. For the CDR3, the DNA is TGCAGCGGAGGAATCGGTAATGAAAAACTGTTTTTT. Translating it yields CSGGIGNEKLFF.

V usage is TRBV2 and J usage is TRBJ2-7; 8 nucleotides line up with TRBD2. The CDR3 runs 14 residues. V trimming: 5 bases; J trimming: 3 bases; junction bases outside the gene matches: 6. Germline V gives CDR1 SNHLY, CDR2 FYNNEI. This CDR3 is CASSSLGRGYEQYF. As DNA, the CDR3 is TGTGCCAGCAGTAGCCTCGGGAGGGGCTACGAGCAGTACTTC.

This clone was seen more than once but under ten times. V gene TRBV5-1 combines with J gene TRBJ2-5, with 16 bases lining up with TRBD2. V lost 4 bases to trimming and J lost 1 base; unmatched junction nucleotides: 4. The CDR3 sequence is 17 residues long. The germline CDR1 and CDR2 sequences are SGHRS and YFSETQ. The DNA for the CDR3 is TGCGCCAGCAGCCGGGGACTAGCGGGGGGGTTCCAAGAGACCCAGTACTTC. This codes for CASSRGLAGGFQETQYF.

This clone occurred a few times. The gene calls are TRBV5-4 and TRBJ1-1, with D perhaps matching TRBD1 (5 bases). Germline assignment: CDR1 SGHNT and CDR2 YYREEE (reference sequence). The CDR3 extends over 15 amino acids. V was cut by 0 bases and J by 0 bases, with 9 bases left in between. This CDR3 is CASSLGGALNTEAFF. The CDR3 nucleotides are TGTGCCAGCAGCTTGGGTGGGGCACTGAACACTGAAGCTTTCTTT.

In this sample, this clone turned up a few times. The chain links TRBV11-2 to TRBJ1-2; tentative D call: TRBD1 (5 bases). The CDR3 spans 13 residues. CDR1 and CDR2 from the germline V gene are SGHAT and FQNNGV. The V end lost 0 bases, the J end lost 4 bases, and 6 bases lay between the germline ends. The CDR3 DNA follows: TGTGCCAGCAGCTTAGACGGGGGCTATGGCTACACCTTC. Translating gives CASSLDGGYGYTF.

This clone showed up just a few times. The chain employs TRBV2 and TRBJ2-1; D call uncertain. In germline, CDR1 is SNHLY, CDR2 FYNNEI. Between the trimmed V and J ends, which lost 3 bases and 5 bases, there was a span of 5 bases. This CDR3 region has 12 residues. The CDR3 is CASSDPDNEQFF. CDR3 in DNA: TGTGCCAGCAGTGACCCCGACAATGAGCAGTTCTTC.

This clone was counted only a few times. The gene calls are TRBV7-9 and TRBJ2-7; TRBD2 might be the D (5 bases). The V gene lost 6 bases and the J gene lost 6 bases, with 18 bases spanning the gap. This CDR3 contains 14 residues. CDR1 is SEHNR and CDR2 is FQNEAQ in the germline V gene (reference sequence). The CDR3 DNA reads TGTGCCAGCAGTCTAACCTCAGGACTGGGCGAGCAGTACTTC. This codes for CASSLTSGLGEQYF.

This clone was detected only a few times. The chain links TRBV27 to TRBJ1-2; the D is unclear. The CDR3 has 13 amino acids. The V end lost 5 bases, the J end lost 3 bases, and 10 bases lay between the germline ends. The V gene's germline CDR1 is MNHEY and CDR2 SMNVEV (reference sequence). The CDR3 reads CASSTNRYYGYTF. The CDR3 coding sequence is TGTGCCAGCAGTACCAACAGATACTATGGCTACACCTTC.

The chain uses TRBV27 and TRBJ2-7; D perhaps matches TRBD1 (6 bases). V was clipped by 6 bases and J by 1 base, with 10 bases between them. The CDR3 is made up of 13 amino acids. Germline lookup yields CDR1 MNHEY and CDR2 SMNVEV (reference sequence). The CDR3 sequence: CASRRGQSYEQYF. CDR3 DNA sequence: TGTGCCAGCAGGAGGGGACAATCCTACGAGCAGTACTTC.

This clone was picked up a small number of times. The chain links TRBV28 to TRBJ1-5; D might be TRBD1 (6 bases). The CDR3 consists of 14 residues. The V gene lost 10 bases and the J gene lost 6 bases, with 19 bases spanning the gap. CDR1 and CDR2 (germline): MDHEN, SYDVKM. The CDR3 region has the DNA TGTGCCACATTCCCCGGACAGTGGGGTCAGCCCCAGCATTTT. This gives the protein CATFPGQWGQPQHF. Based on the CDR3 plus reference TRBV28 and TRBJ1-5, the full variable domain is DVKVTQSSRYLVKRTGEKVFLECVQDMDHENMFWYRQDPGLGLRLIYFSYDVKMKEKGDIPEGYSVSREKKERFSLILESASTNQTSMYLCATFPGQWGQPQHFGDGTRLSIL.

This sequence joins TRBV7-9 and TRBJ2-5; TRBD1 aligns across 10 bases. The CDR3 totals 16 residues. CDR1 SEHNR and CDR2 FQNEAQ come from the germline V gene (reference sequence). The junction had 12 bases not matched to a gene; V was cut back by 5 bases and J by 6 bases. CDR3 sequence reads: CASSPSGTGDGKTQYF. The CDR3 bases are TGTGCCAGCAGCCCATCCGGGACAGGGGATGGGAAGACCCAGTACTTC.

This chain joins TRBV18 and TRBJ2-4, with TRBD2 matching 8 bases. The CDR3 extends over 17 amino acids. The ends lost 0 bases at V and 0 bases at J; junction bases unmatched: 4. CDR1 KGHSH and CDR2 LQKENI come from the germline V gene. CDR3 loop: CASSPPSLAGAKNIQYF. In DNA, the CDR3 is TGTGCCAGCTCACCACCTTCCCTAGCGGGAGCCAAAAACATTCAGTACTTC. Based on the CDR3 plus reference TRBV18 and TRBJ2-4, the full variable domain is NAGVMQNPRHLVRRRGQEARLRCSPMKGHSHVYWYRQLPEEGLKFMVYLQKENIIDESGMPKERFSAEFPKEGPSILRIQQVVRGDSAAYFCASSPPSLAGAKNIQYFGAGTRLSVL.

This chain connects TRBV9 to TRBJ2-3; D is perhaps TRBD2 (6 bases). The germline V and J ends were trimmed by 0 bases and 7 bases, with 9 bases remaining between them. Per the germline V gene, CDR1 is SGDLS and CDR2 is YYNGEE. The CDR3 runs 13 residues. The CDR3 DNA reads TGTGCCAGCAGCGTAGCCCTAGCGAATACGCAGTATTTT. Translation gives CASSVALANTQYF. Together with reference TRBV9 and TRBJ2-3, the CDR3 gives the full variable domain: DSGVTQTPKHLITATGQRVTLRCSPRSGDLSVYWYQQSLDQGLQFLIQYYNGEERAKGNILERFSAQQFPDLHSELNLSSLELGDSALYFCASSVALANTQYFGPGTRLTVL.

This clone was observed a handful of times. The chain employs TRBV5-1 and TRBJ2-6; D gene ambiguous. Germline loops: CDR1 SGHRS, CDR2 YFSETQ. The CDR3 sequence is 15 residues long. V was trimmed by 0 bases and J by 4 bases, leaving 8 bases between them. DNA for the CDR3: TGCGCCAGCAGCTTGGGGTCTATCGGGGCCAACGTCCTGACTTTC. Translated, it gives CASSLGSIGANVLTF.

The J gene is TRBJ2-1, the V gene TRBV7-9; TRBD2 matches 7 bases. Per the germline V gene, CDR1 is SEHNR and CDR2 is FQNEAQ (reference sequence). The CDR3 spans 14 residues. Unmatched junction bases numbered 2, after V lost 6 bases and J lost 0 bases. The CDR3 DNA reads TGTGCCAGCAGTTGGACTAGCTCCTACAATGAGCAGTTCTTC. Its protein is CASSWTSSYNEQFF.

As regards this clone: The identical CDR3 is also encoded by other nucleotide sequences in the sample. The rearrangement joins TRBV27 to TRBJ2-5; no reliable D call. Germline values: CDR1 MNHEY, CDR2 SMNVEV (reference sequence). This CDR3 is 14 amino acids long. V lost 0 bases and J lost 4, with 9 bases in between. Written as DNA, the CDR3 is TGTGCCAGCAGTTTATCCGGCCGAGGAGAGACCCAGTACTTC. The encoded protein is CASSLSGRGETQYF.

This clone was seen more than once but under ten times. The chain links TRBV25-1 to TRBJ2-6; weak D call: TRBD2 (5 bases). The V gene's germline CDR1 is MGHDK and CDR2 SYGVNS. The V end lost 1 base, the J end lost 0 bases, and 10 bases lay between the germline ends. The CDR3 contains 17 residues. This chain's CDR3 is CASSESGKLSGANVLTF. CDR3 DNA: TGTGCCAGCAGTGAATCGGGGAAGCTCTCTGGGGCCAACGTCCTGACTTTC.